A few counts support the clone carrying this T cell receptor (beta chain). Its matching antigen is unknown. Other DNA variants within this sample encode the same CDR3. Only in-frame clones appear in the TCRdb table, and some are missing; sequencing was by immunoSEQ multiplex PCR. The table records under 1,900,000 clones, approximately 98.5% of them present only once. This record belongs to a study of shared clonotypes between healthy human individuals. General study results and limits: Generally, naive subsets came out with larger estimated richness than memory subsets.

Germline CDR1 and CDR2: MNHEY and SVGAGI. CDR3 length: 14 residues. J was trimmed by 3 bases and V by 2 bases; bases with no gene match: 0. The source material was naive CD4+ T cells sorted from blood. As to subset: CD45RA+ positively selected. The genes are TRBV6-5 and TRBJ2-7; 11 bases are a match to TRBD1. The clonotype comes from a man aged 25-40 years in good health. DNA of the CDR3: TGTGCCAGCAGTTACGGGACAGGGGGCTACGAGCAGTACTTC. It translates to CASSYGTGGYEQYF.